The text below deals with one TCR beta chain. V lost 0 bases and J lost 3; bases outside the gene matches: 6. This CDR3 has 16 residues. CDR1 is SNHLY and CDR2 is FYNNEI in the germline V gene. The data were obtained in a study of long-term antiretroviral therapy in people with HIV. Treatment for all HIV-infected participants took place in the United States. Specimens retained about 0.9-11 million cryopreserved PBMC preceding DNA extraction. The run of the v3.0 immunoSEQ assay was at survey level. Per-sample targets for sequencing were about 40,000-50,000 T-cell genomes. Libraries were prepared by immunoSEQ multiplex PCR; TCRdb keeps only in-frame clonotypes and omits some of them. Of tens of thousands of clones listed, roughly 85% are singletons.

The sequencing used unsorted PBMCs, collected 0.8 years before starting antiretroviral therapy. V is TRBV2 and J is TRBJ2-7; 9 bases are shared with TRBD2. The sequence was collected from a man aged 18 to 30 with HIV. CDR3: CASSEASSGVGYEQYF. CDR3 nucleotide sequence: TGTGCCAGCAGTGAAGCGTCTAGCGGGGTGGGCTACGAGCAGTACTTC.